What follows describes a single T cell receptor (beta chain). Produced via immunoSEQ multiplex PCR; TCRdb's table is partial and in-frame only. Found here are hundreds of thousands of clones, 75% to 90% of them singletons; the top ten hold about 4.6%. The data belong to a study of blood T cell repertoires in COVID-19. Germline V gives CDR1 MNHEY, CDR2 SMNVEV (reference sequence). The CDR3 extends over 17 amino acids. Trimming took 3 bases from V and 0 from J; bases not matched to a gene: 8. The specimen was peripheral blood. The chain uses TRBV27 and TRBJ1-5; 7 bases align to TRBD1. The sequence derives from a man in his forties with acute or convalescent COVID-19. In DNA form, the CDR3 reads TGTGCCAGCAGTTTCCGCTACAGGGGCGATAGCAATCAGCCCCAGCATTTT. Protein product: CASSFRYRGDSNQPQHF.